The 7 T cell receptor beta chains presented below share a single source sample, sequenced in a study of blood T cell repertoires in COVID-19. Method: immunoSEQ multiplex PCR; TCRdb's copy keeps in-frame clones and lacks some. The sample yields tens of thousands of clones, 88% seen once. Input material: peripheral blood. These receptors were collected from a woman aged 70 to 79 with acute or convalescent COVID-19.

This rearrangement joins TRBV18 to TRBJ2-3; the D gene is possibly TRBD2 (7 bases). V lost 6 bases to trimming and J lost 3 bases, with 13 bases between them. CDR1 and CDR2 from the germline V gene are KGHSH and LQKENI. The CDR3 loop spans 14 amino acids. CDR3 sequence: CASSLGGATDTQYF. In DNA, the CDR3 is TGTGCCAGCTCCCTAGGGGGGGCGACAGATACGCAGTATTTT.

The DNA of the CDR3 is TGTGCCAGCAGCGGGCCGGGACTAGCCTTGGAGACCCAGTACTTC. This gives the protein CASSGPGLALETQYF. The rearrangement links TRBV9 to TRBJ2-5; 9 nucleotides line up with TRBD2. The CDR3 length is 15 residues. Germline V gene sequence: CDR1 SGDLS, CDR2 YYNGEE. V lost 3 bases and J lost 5; bases outside the gene matches: 8.

This chain joins TRBV2 and TRBJ2-2, with 7 positions matching TRBD1. The V and J ends lost 4 bases and 8 bases, in that order; junction bases with no gene match: 7. Germline V gene sequence: CDR1 SNHLY, CDR2 FYNNEI. CDR3 length: 14 residues. Here the CDR3 reads CASSVARGTGELFF. The CDR3 DNA is TGTGCCAGCAGTGTGGCCAGGGGGACGGGGGAGCTGTTTTTT.

The rearrangement joins TRBV11-3 to TRBJ2-7, with D perhaps matching TRBD1 (6 bases). The CDR3 contains 15 residues. The V gene's germline CDR1 is SGHNT and CDR2 YENEEA. V lost 4 bases and J 0 bases, leaving 13 bases between the germline ends. CDR3 bases: TGTGCCAGCAGCTATCGGGACAACCTCTCCTACGAGCAGTACGTC. Its protein product is CASSYRDNLSYEQYV.

CDR3 amino acids: CASSSGTGNEQYV. The CDR3 DNA reads as TGTGCCAGCAGCTCCGGGACAGGGAACGAGCAGTACGTC. The V gene is TRBV7-2, the J gene TRBJ2-7; 9 bases fit TRBD1. V lost 4 bases, J lost 5 bases, and 3 bases stayed unmatched. Germline V gene lookup returns CDR1 SGHTA and CDR2 FQGNSA. The CDR3 length is 13 residues.

The V gene is TRBV3-1 (or the pseudogene TRBV3-2), the J gene TRBJ2-7, with 8 bases matching TRBD2. Germline V CDR1 and CDR2: LGHDT, YNNKEL (reference sequence). The V segment lost 0 bases and the J segment 0 bases; nucleotides outside the gene matches: 4. The CDR3 is 16 residues long. The CDR3 region has the DNA TGTGCCAGCAGCCAAGATTTAGCGGGGCTCTCCTACGAGCAGTACGTC. Protein product: CASSQDLAGLSYEQYV.

This rearrangement joins TRBV7-2 to TRBJ1-3; perhaps TRBD1 as D (6 bases). Trimming stripped 5 bases from V and 3 bases from J, with 14 bases between. The CDR3 is made up of 15 amino acids. Germline CDR1 reads SGHTA; CDR2 reads FQGNSA. In DNA form, the CDR3 reads TGTGCCAGCAGCCCACCGGGGGGCGATGGAAACACCATATATTTT. Its protein is CASSPPGGDGNTIYF.